This TCR beta chain derives from a study of siplizumab effects on memory and regulatory T cells. Across the study: Siplizumab-free reactions were matched to roughly 0.94 ug/mL siplizumab reactions in paired mixed lymphocyte cultures.

Mixed lymphocyte reaction cells were cocultured at 37°C for more than five days. Data came from immunoSEQ multiplex PCR; TCRdb stores just in-frame clones and leaves some out. This sample carries about 13,000 clones, roughly 43% of them seen once, and the ten largest clones take around 10%. Study-wide points: Treg-derived clones made up an average of around 75% of mappable alloreactive CD4+ clones with siplizumab and roughly 25% in controls. An assignable phenotype, naive or memory, was missing from roughly 83-96% of proliferating CD4+ or CD8+ clones.

As to this clone: The antigen is unknown.

V shed 4 bases and J 5 bases; nucleotides not matched to a gene: 5. Germline V gives CDR1 LGHNA, CDR2 YSLEER. The CDR3 loop spans 13 amino acids. The chain combines TRBV4-3 with TRBJ2-7; 7 bases fit TRBD2. Sequenced: CFSE-low (dividing) CD8+ T cells sorted from an allogeneic mixed lymphocyte reaction. The sequence was obtained from a human donor in good health; the cells came from an allogeneic mixed lymphocyte reaction. This CDR3 reads CASSLGRENEQYF. The CDR3 DNA follows: TGCGCCAGCAGCCTAGGGCGGGAGAACGAGCAGTACTTC.